This TCR beta chain was found in a study of T cell clonotyping in hematopoietic cell transplantation. Produced via immunoSEQ multiplex PCR; TCRdb's table is partial and in-frame only. Among approximately 80,000 clones listed, around 96% were seen once. There are 16 residues in the CDR3. The V and J ends lost 0 bases and 0 bases respectively, with 11 bases between them. CDR1 and CDR2 (germline): SGDLS, YYNGEE. General study findings and limits: Without cell sorting, CD4 versus CD8 contributions remain unresolved. After transplant, recipient diversity fell while pathologically expanded clonotypes grew through day 180.

Of note for this clone: The antigen is unknown.

Specified time point: recipient sample about 28 days before transplant, after cytoreduction. This chain uses TRBV9 with TRBJ2-3; TRBD2 is a possible D gene (7 bases). This TCR derives from a woman between 45 and 60 years old with acute myeloid leukemia. Some clones in this sample may be carry-over from other donors' samples. Sequencing used peripheral blood mononuclear cells, obtained before stem cell transplant. The CDR3 region is CASSVGGGASTDTQYF. The CDR3 coding sequence is TGTGCCAGCAGCGTAGGTGGGGGGGCGAGCACAGATACGCAGTATTTT.